In its sample, the clone carrying this T cell receptor beta chain was seen once. This record belongs to a study of T-cell reconstitution after alpha-beta-depleted transplantation in children. This CDR3 has 17 residues. Germline V gene sequence: CDR1 ENHRY, CDR2 SYGVKD. Trimming cost V 0 bases and J 0 bases, with 9 bases left between them. Unique molecular identifiers were incorporated into the prepared TCRbeta library. TCRdb processed the PCR reads anew with MiXCR; each CDR3 protein has one entry. The table has 300,000 or so distinct CDR3 sequences, 9.5% to 10% seen once. This specimen consisted of PBMCs from the stem cell graft donor, obtained from the stem cell graft. The rearrangement links TRBV10-3 to TRBJ2-6; D is unclear. This receptor was identified in a human donor who donated a stem cell graft to a child with SCID. The CDR3 protein is CAISESVRGSGANVLTF. Written as DNA, the CDR3 is TGTGCCATCAGTGAGTCGGTACGTGGCTCTGGGGCCAACGTCCTGACTTTC.